This T cell receptor (beta chain) came from a study of T cells after yellow fever vaccination. A process of 5'RACE template switching, which added a universal primer site and UMIs, was used to make TCR cDNA. One entry per CDR3 protein, called by TCRdb with MiXCR from the 5' RACE reads. The table lists 500,000 to 650,000 distinct CDR3 sequences, around a sixth of them singletons, with about 18% in the top ten. Trimming shortened V by 5 bases and J by 3 bases, and 15 bases separated the two germline ends. CDR3 length: 15 residues. Germline lookup yields CDR1 MNHNS and CDR2 SASEGT. On this clonotype: Antigen specificity is unknown.

Regarding the study as a whole: Researchers report a weaker secondary response that nonetheless peaked faster, day 5 versus 15. Reappearance after the booster was seen for most primary-vaccination clones, at 95% to 96% CD4 and about 90% CD8.

The sample in question was PBMCs, obtained about 5 days after the first yellow fever vaccination. The J gene is TRBJ2-3, the V gene TRBV6-1, with D perhaps TRBD1 (6 bases). The clonotype was recovered from a man aged 18-30 years who received the YFV17D yellow fever vaccine. This chain's CDR3 is CASSRRTARTDTQYF. CDR3 nucleotides: TGTGCCAGCAGTCGCCGGACAGCCAGGACAGATACGCAGTATTTT.